This T cell receptor beta chain came from a study of blood T cell repertoires in COVID-19. Study-wide context: Sources were T cells, B-cell-depleted T cells, or PBMCs; the material itself was cDNA or gDNA.

TCRdb's copy holds only in-frame clones and misses some; the assay was immunoSEQ multiplex PCR. The data hold some 120,000 clones, with approximately 80% observed a single time. Germline values: CDR1 SGDLS, CDR2 YYNGEE. V lost 4 bases and J 5 bases, leaving 14 bases between the germline ends. This CDR3 region has 14 residues. The sample comprised peripheral blood. The receptor was derived from a woman aged 45-59 years with acute or convalescent COVID-19. V usage is TRBV9 and J usage is TRBJ2-3; weak D call: TRBD2 (5 bases). The CDR3 nucleotides read TGTGCCAGCAGCTACGGCGGGTCGCAAGATACGCAGTATTTT. Translating it yields CASSYGGSQDTQYF.